These T cell receptor beta chains were read from a single sample in a study of blood T cell repertoires in COVID-19. Profiled with immunoSEQ multiplex PCR; TCRdb holds only in-frame clones, not every one. The top ten hold about 6.2% of the sample, which has roughly 66,000 clones, around 82% seen once. The sample comprised peripheral blood. The receptors originated from a man aged 60-69 years with acute or convalescent COVID-19. Each CDR3 is given with its conserved first and last residue. The order of the fields is J gene, D gene, clone size, V gene, CDR3 protein, CDR3 DNA. The D gene is left open where the match is weak. The size field is filled for only some rows; it gives once, few, many or a size class.

TRBJ1-1 TRBD1 NA TRBV7-2 CASSLVPSRQGARDTEAFF TGTGCCAGCAGCTTAGTACCCAGTCGACAGGGGGCAAGGGACACTGAAGCTTTCTTT
TRBJ1-3 NA NA TRBV18 CASSPEGSGNTIYF TGTGCCAGCTCACCAGAGGGCTCCGGAAACACCATATATTTT
TRBJ2-3 NA NA TRBV5-8 CASRAKSPGTRTDTQYF TGTGCCAGCAGGGCCAAGAGTCCCGGGACACGCACAGATACGCAGTATTTT
TRBJ2-1 TRBD2 NA TRBV25-1 CASSAPGLGQNNEQFF TGTGCCAGCAGTGCGCCGGGACTAGGCCAGAACAATGAGCAGTTCTTC
TRBJ2-1 NA few TRBV3-1/TRBV3-2 CASSHSQVESVF TGTGCCAGCAGCCACTCACAGGTGGAGTCGGTCTTC
TRBJ2-2 NA NA TRBV7-2 CASSASVGTGELFF TGTGCCAGCAGCGCTAGCGTTGGCACCGGGGAGCTGTTTTTT
TRBJ2-5 NA NA TRBV5-1 CASSLIPGLSGEETQYF TGCGCCAGCAGTTTGATACCGGGACTCTCAGGTGAAGAGACCCAGTACTTC
TRBJ2-1 NA NA TRBV2 CASSSYNEQFF TGTGCCAGCTCTTCCTACAATGAGCAGTTCTTC
TRBJ1-6 TRBD1 NA TRBV6-5 CASSYRTGIRPLHF TGTGCCAGCAGTTACCGGACAGGTATACGACCCCTCCACTTT
TRBJ2-3 NA NA TRBV21-1 CASSKRRTGYQGAKHTQYF TGTGCCAGCAGCAAACGTCGGACAGGCTATCAGGGGGCCAAACATACGCAGTATTTT
TRBJ1-3 NA NA TRBV19 CAAGQRLSSGNTIYF TGTGCCGCAGGACAGAGACTGAGCTCTGGAAACACCATATATTTT
TRBJ1-4 NA NA TRBV11-3 CASSLDRVIGRKLFF TGTGCCAGCAGCTTAGACCGGGTAATTGGGAGAAAACTGTTTTTT
TRBJ1-1 NA NA TRBV6-2/TRBV6-3 CASSYSANTEAFF TGTGCCAGCAGTTACTCGGCGAACACTGAAGCTTTCTTT
TRBJ2-5 NA NA TRBV5-1 CASSLANRNSQETQYF TGCGCCAGCAGCTTGGCCAACAGAAATAGCCAAGAGACCCAGTACTTC
TRBJ1-2 NA few TRBV29-1 CSSQSGQGNGYTF TGCAGCTCCCAGTCGGGGCAGGGGAATGGCTACACCTTC
TRBJ1-6 NA NA TRBV5-1 CASSLWGGGSPLHF TGCGCCAGCAGCTTGTGGGGGGGCGGTTCACCCCTCCACTTT
TRBJ2-2 NA NA TRBV7-2 CASSQKTGLSANTGELFF TGTGCCAGCAGCCAAAAGACAGGACTCTCCGCGAACACCGGGGAGCTGTTTTTT
TRBJ1-1 NA few TRBV4-2 CASSQGEGKAEAFF TGTGCCAGCAGCCAAGGGGAGGGGAAGGCTGAAGCTTTCTTT
TRBJ2-1 TRBD2 NA TRBV14 CASSSPMYSGGKRNEQFF TGTGCCAGCAGCTCCCCGATGTATAGCGGGGGGAAACGCAATGAGCAGTTCTTC
TRBJ2-5 TRBD2 NA TRBV4-1 CASSLTTSGGAETQYF TGCGCCAGCAGCCTCACTACTAGCGGGGGGGCGGAGACCCAGTACTTC
TRBJ2-2 NA few TRBV5-8 CASSLSSADPKGGELFF TGTGCCAGCAGCTTGTCCTCAGCGGACCCCAAAGGCGGGGAGCTGTTTTTT
TRBJ1-4 NA NA TRBV4-3 CASSQPREGKLFF TGCGCCAGCAGCCAGCCCAGGGAAGGAAAACTGTTTTTT
TRBJ2-6 TRBD1 NA TRBV6-2/TRBV6-3 CASSLQQGGGSGANVLTF TGTGCCAGCAGTTTGCAACAGGGGGGAGGCTCTGGGGCCAACGTCCTGACTTTC
TRBJ1-4 NA NA TRBV30 CAWSASSTNEKLFF TGTGCCTGGAGCGCGTCCTCAACTAATGAAAAACTGTTTTTT
TRBJ2-3 TRBD2 NA TRBV20-1 CSASFAGGPLGTQYF TGCAGTGCTAGTTTTGCGGGGGGCCCTCTGGGGACGCAGTATTTT
TRBJ1-4 TRBD1 NA TRBV7-8 CASSSAGTGREKLFF TGTGCCAGCAGCAGCGCCGGGACAGGGCGTGAAAAACTGTTTTTT
TRBJ2-3 NA NA TRBV29-1 CSVGLFSTTDTQYF TGCAGCGTTGGACTATTTAGTACAACAGATACGCAGTATTTT
TRBJ1-6 TRBD1 NA TRBV9 CASSRTGADSPLHF TGTGCCAGCAGCCGTACAGGGGCTGATTCACCCCTCCACTTT
TRBJ2-7 TRBD1 NA TRBV30 CAWSAGGFEYEQYF TGTGCCTGGAGTGCAGGGGGTTTTGAGTACGAGCAGTACTTC
TRBJ1-6 NA NA TRBV7-9 CASRGGGVNSPLHF TGTGCCAGCAGGGGAGGGGGGGTTAATTCACCCCTCCACTTT
TRBJ1-6 TRBD1 NA TRBV13 CASSLGQRNSPLHF TGTGCCAGCAGCTTGGGACAGCGGAATTCACCCCTCCACTTT
TRBJ2-1 TRBD2 NA TRBV7-9 CASSPGHGGSSSYNEQFF TGTGCCAGCAGCCCCGGCCACGGGGGGTCTAGCTCCTACAATGAGCAGTTCTTC
TRBJ2-4 NA NA TRBV4-3 CASSQGTSAKNIQYF TGCGCCAGCAGCCAAGGGACATCAGCCAAAAACATTCAGTACTTC
TRBJ2-7 TRBD2 few TRBV30 CAWSVWGLAGNYEQYF TGTGCCTGGAGTGTATGGGGACTAGCGGGGAACTACGAGCAGTACTTC
TRBJ1-1 NA NA TRBV2 CASRAGDTEAFF TGTGCCAGCAGGGCCGGGGACACTGAAGCTTTCTTT
TRBJ2-4 NA NA TRBV9 CASSVGIGNIQYF TGTGCCAGCAGCGTAGGTATCGGAAACATTCAGTACTTC
TRBJ1-2 NA NA TRBV10-3 CAISPGGSYGYTF TGTGCCATCAGTCCCGGGGGGTCCTATGGCTACACCTTC
TRBJ1-2 NA NA TRBV21-1 CASSKVNDSPNYGYTF TGTGCCAGCAGCAAAGTCAACGACAGCCCCAACTATGGCTACACCTTC
TRBJ1-1 NA NA TRBV5-1 CASSLEAPRGGAEAFF TGCGCCAGCAGCTTGGAGGCTCCTCGAGGAGGCGCTGAAGCTTTCTTT
TRBJ1-3 NA few TRBV5-8 CASSLRRSSSGNTIYF TGTGCCAGCAGCTTGAGGCGTTCTAGCTCTGGAAACACCATATATTTT
TRBJ1-4 TRBD1 NA TRBV5-8 CASTPYRGITNEKLFF TGTGCCAGCACCCCGTACAGGGGGATTACTAATGAAAAACTGTTTTTT
TRBJ2-2 NA NA TRBV10-2 CASSESPGTGELFF TGCGCCAGCAGTGAGTCGCCCGGGACCGGGGAGCTGTTTTTT
TRBJ2-6 NA NA TRBV4-3 CASSQDAGSGANVLTF TGCGCCAGCAGCCAAGATGCCGGCTCTGGGGCCAACGTCCTGACTTTC
TRBJ1-6 NA NA TRBV11-3 CASSPSMVNSPLHF TGTGCCAGCAGCCCTAGCATGGTTAATTCACCCCTCCACTTT
TRBJ2-5 TRBD1 NA TRBV4-1 CASSQGTGELETQYF TGCGCCAGCAGCCAGGGGACAGGGGAATTAGAGACCCAGTACTTC
TRBJ2-1 NA NA TRBV5-1 CASSFKGGEQFF TGCGCCAGCAGCTTCAAGGGAGGTGAGCAGTTCTTC
TRBJ2-7 NA NA TRBV7-6 CASSLGTGITYEQYF TGTGCCAGCAGCTTAGGCACAGGTATCACCTACGAGCAGTACTTC
TRBJ2-5 TRBD2 NA TRBV29-1 CSVLTRTSGTQETQYF TGCAGCGTCCTCACCCGGACTAGCGGAACTCAAGAGACCCAGTACTTC
TRBJ1-4 TRBD1 NA TRBV6-1 CASSEGQGQEKLFF TGTGCCAGCAGTGAGGGACAGGGGCAAGAAAAACTGTTTTTT